These T cell receptor beta chains were read from a single sample in a study of T cells in Graves' hyperthyroidism and ophthalmopathy. TCRdb used MiXCR to reprocess the multiplex PCR reads, holding one entry per CDR3 protein. Here the sample spans nearly 110,000 distinct CDR3 sequences, 16% being singletons. Source material: blood. The receptors stem from a woman between 50 and 59 years old with Graves' hyperthyroidism. Each CDR3 is given with its conserved first and last residue. Fields, in order: J gene, V gene, D gene, clone size, CDR3 DNA, CDR3 protein. The D gene is left open where the match is weak. Expanded clones get a size class; other rows say once, few or many, or leave the size out.

TRBJ1-1 TRBV7-9 NA many TGTGCCAGCAGCTTAATTAGCACTGAAGCTTTCTTT CASSLISTEAFF
TRBJ2-2 TRBV5-1 TRBD1 many TGCGCCAGCAGAACAGGGGGCTCCACCGGGGAGCTGTTTTTT CASRTGGSTGELFF
TRBJ1-6 TRBV30 NA many TGTGCCTGGAGTGTTGGCTTACCAAAGGCACCCCTCCACTTT CAWSVGLPKAPLHF
TRBJ1-5 TRBV6-1 NA many TGTGCCAGCATACGGGCGGCTCTTAGCAATCAGCCCCAGCATTTT CASIRAALSNQPQHF
TRBJ2-5 TRBV20-1 TRBD2 many TGCAGTGCTAGAGATGGGTCTAGCGGGCTGCAAGAGACCCAGTACTTC CSARDGSSGLQETQYF
TRBJ2-7 TRBV4-1 TRBD2 many TGCGCCAGCAGCCAATTCAGCGGGAGCTACGAGCAGTACTTC CASSQFSGSYEQYF
TRBJ2-1 TRBV6-1 NA many TGTGCCAACCAACGGGACTTTTACAATGAGCAGTTCTTC CANQRDFYNEQFF
TRBJ1-3 TRBV7-9 NA many TGTGCCAGCACCCCACGGGGAACCGCCTCTGGAAACACCATATATTTT CASTPRGTASGNTIYF
TRBJ2-1 TRBV20-1 NA many TGCAGTGCGGCAATCGGGGCGCTTACCTACAATGAGCAGTTCTTC CSAAIGALTYNEQFF
TRBJ2-3 TRBV7-3 NA many TGTGCCAGCAGCGTAATTAGCACAGATACGCAGTATTTT CASSVISTDTQYF
TRBJ1-5 TRBV28 NA NA TGTGCCAGCAGTAAGCGACAGAGCCGCAATCAGCCCCAGCATTTT CASSKRQSRNQPQHF
TRBJ1-5 TRBV11-1 NA NA TGTGCCAGCAGTAAGGACGGACAACCAAATCAGCCCCAGCATTTT CASSKDGQPNQPQHF
TRBJ1-2 TRBV20-1 NA many TGCAGTGCTAGAGATACCGCCGGTAGCTATGGCTACACCTTC CSARDTAGSYGYTF
TRBJ2-2 TRBV20-1 TRBD1 many TGCAGTGCTCCGGGGACAGGCAGCATCGGGGAGCTGTTTTTT CSAPGTGSIGELFF
TRBJ1-4 TRBV28 NA many TGTGCCAGCAGTTCGCCCGACGGACAGCCAAGAGGGGAAAAACTGTTTTTT CASSSPDGQPRGEKLFF
TRBJ1-2 TRBV2 TRBD1 NA TGTGCCAGCAGAGTCCCCACGGCAGGGGGCAAAGGGGGCTACACCTTC CASRVPTAGGKGGYTF
TRBJ2-3 TRBV9 TRBD2 NA TGTGCCAGCAGCGTGCTTAGCGGGAGTCCCCCAGATACGCAGTATTTT CASSVLSGSPPDTQYF
TRBJ2-1 TRBV20-1 NA many TGCAGTGCTAGTGTAGGACTTCACACTCAATTACGTAAGCAGTTCTTC CSASVGLHTQLRKQFF
TRBJ1-1 TRBV3-1 NA many TGTGCCAGCAGCTACGTGACAGGCCTCGTCACTGAAGCTTTCTTT CASSYVTGLVTEAFF
TRBJ1-5 TRBV10-3 TRBD1 few TGTGCCATCAGTTCCGGACAGGGGAGCAATCAGCCCCAGCATTTT CAISSGQGSNQPQHF
TRBJ1-1 TRBV29-1 NA many TGCAGCGTTGAAAAGGGGGGGAACACTGAAGCTTTCTTT CSVEKGGNTEAFF
TRBJ2-1 TRBV7-6 TRBD2 few TGTGCCAGCAGCGAAGGGACTAGCGGGACCTACAATGAGCAGTTCTTC CASSEGTSGTYNEQFF
TRBJ2-7 TRBV2 TRBD1 many TGTGCCAGCAGTGAGGTACAGGGGGCACGGGGTGAGCAGTACTTC CASSEVQGARGEQYF
TRBJ1-1 TRBV12-3/TRBV12-4 TRBD1 many TGTGCCAGCAGTCAGACAGGGGGAGGGAACACTGAAGCTTTCTTT CASSQTGGGNTEAFF
TRBJ2-1 TRBV7-3 NA many TGTGCCAGCAGCTTTGATGGTTCTAGCTCCTACAATGAGCAGTTCTTC CASSFDGSSSYNEQFF
TRBJ2-1 TRBV28 TRBD1 many TGTGCCAGCAGTTCATCCGGGACAGTAGGAAACAATGAGCAGTTCTTC CASSSSGTVGNNEQFF
TRBJ2-1 TRBV24-1 NA NA TGTGCCACCAGTGATTTGCGAGGGGTCAATGAGCAGTTCTTC CATSDLRGVNEQFF
TRBJ1-5 TRBV28 NA many TGTGCCAGCAGCCAGCGGCTTAGCAATCAGCCCCAGCATTTT CASSQRLSNQPQHF
TRBJ2-2 TRBV28 NA many TGTGCCAGCAGTTCACAACTAGGAGTGAAGCCCGGGGAGCTGTTTTTT CASSSQLGVKPGELFF
TRBJ2-2 TRBV7-3 NA NA TGTGCCAGCAGCCTCGCTTCCCCCGGGGAGCTGTTTTTT CASSLASPGELFF
TRBJ2-5 TRBV19 NA many TGTGCCAGTAGTGTCGGGGAGCCCCAAGAGACCCAGTACTTC CASSVGEPQETQYF
TRBJ2-7 TRBV28 TRBD1 many TGTGCCAGCAGCCACAGGGGCCCCTACGAGCAGTACTTC CASSHRGPYEQYF
TRBJ1-2 TRBV29-1 NA many TGCAGCGTTGACGGAACAGGGCTTAGCGGCTACACCTTC CSVDGTGLSGYTF
TRBJ2-4 TRBV7-2 NA many TGTGCCAGCAGCTTAGGGCAGCGAAACATTCAGTACTTC CASSLGQRNIQYF
TRBJ1-5 TRBV18 NA many TGTGCCAGCTCACCATGGTTTCAGGGTCAGCCCCAGCATTTT CASSPWFQGQPQHF
TRBJ2-7 TRBV7-2 TRBD2 NA TGTGCCAGCAGCCACCGACTAGCGGGAGGGCCAGGCGAGCAGTACTTC CASSHRLAGGPGEQYF
TRBJ2-1 TRBV2 NA many TGTGCCAGCAAACGGGCGGGTGAGCAGTTCTTC CASKRAGEQFF
TRBJ2-2 TRBV3-1 NA many TGTGCCAGCAGCCTTCGGGATGGAGGGGAGCTGTTTTTT CASSLRDGGELFF
TRBJ2-4 TRBV7-9 NA many TGTGCCAGCAGCCGGCGGGACAAGCACATTCAGTACTTC CASSRRDKHIQYF
TRBJ2-7 TRBV3-1 TRBD1 NA TGTGCCAGCAGCCAAGGTACAGGGGACGAGCAGTACTTC CASSQGTGDEQYF
TRBJ2-1 TRBV2 TRBD2 NA TGTGCCAGCACCATAGCGGGGAGCTCCTACAATGAGCAGTTCTTC CASTIAGSSYNEQFF
TRBJ1-1 TRBV27 NA many TGTGCCAGCAGTGTAGGGGCGTCAGCGTACACTGAAGCTTTCTTT CASSVGASAYTEAFF
TRBJ1-3 TRBV7-9 NA few TGTGCCAGCAGCTTAGTGGGGTTCGCTGGAAACACCATATATTTT CASSLVGFAGNTIYF
TRBJ2-1 TRBV5-1 NA many TGCGCCAGCAGCTTGGACAATGAGCAGTTCTTC CASSLDNEQFF
TRBJ2-1 TRBV20-1 NA many TGCAGTGCTAGACGAAGGACGGACCAGTTCTTC CSARRRTDQFF
TRBJ1-2 TRBV19 NA many TGTGCCAGTATTGGCAGGAACTATGGCTACACCTTC CASIGRNYGYTF
TRBJ1-3 TRBV2 NA many TGTGCCAGCAGTGCAACCAATCTCGACTCTGGAAACACCATATATTTT CASSATNLDSGNTIYF
TRBJ1-1 TRBV30 NA many TGTGCCTGGATGAAGACTGAAGCTTTCTTT CAWMKTEAFF
TRBJ2-2 TRBV11-2 NA many TGTGCCAGCAGCGACTCCCTCGGGTTGGGAAATTCCGGGGAGCTGTTTTTT CASSDSLGLGNSGELFF
TRBJ2-1 TRBV13 NA NA TGTGCCAGCGATCGGACAGACAATGAGCAGTTCTTC CASDRTDNEQFF
TRBJ2-1 TRBV5-1 NA many TGCGCCAGCAGCTTGGGTGGGAGTGTTTTAGATGAGCAGTTCTTC CASSLGGSVLDEQFF
TRBJ2-2 TRBV18 NA many TGTGCCAGCTCTCAGGCCGAAGTCACCGGGGAGCTGTTTTTT CASSQAEVTGELFF
TRBJ2-1 TRBV18 NA many TGTGCCAGCTCACTAGATCAAGGCGATGAGCAGTTCTTC CASSLDQGDEQFF
TRBJ2-3 TRBV5-1 TRBD2 many TGCGCCAGCAGGTCTAGCGGAAGGACCGTCTCAAACACAGATACGCAGTATTTT CASRSSGRTVSNTDTQYF
TRBJ1-5 TRBV7-9 NA many TGTGCCAGCAGCGATAGACGCAATCAGCCCCAGCATTTT CASSDRRNQPQHF
TRBJ2-5 TRBV28 NA many TGTGCCAGCAGTTTACCCGGCAGGGTTGAGACCCAGTACTTC CASSLPGRVETQYF
TRBJ1-2 TRBV5-1 TRBD1 many TGCGCCAGCAGCTTAGGACAGGTTTTCGGCTATGGCTACACCTTC CASSLGQVFGYGYTF
TRBJ1-6 TRBV6-6 NA many TGTGCCAGCAGTTACTCTCAGGGGTTTAATTCACCCCTCCACTTT CASSYSQGFNSPLHF
TRBJ2-3 TRBV6-1 NA few TGTGCCAGCAGCCCGGGACTGGGGAGTGATACGCAGTATTTT CASSPGLGSDTQYF